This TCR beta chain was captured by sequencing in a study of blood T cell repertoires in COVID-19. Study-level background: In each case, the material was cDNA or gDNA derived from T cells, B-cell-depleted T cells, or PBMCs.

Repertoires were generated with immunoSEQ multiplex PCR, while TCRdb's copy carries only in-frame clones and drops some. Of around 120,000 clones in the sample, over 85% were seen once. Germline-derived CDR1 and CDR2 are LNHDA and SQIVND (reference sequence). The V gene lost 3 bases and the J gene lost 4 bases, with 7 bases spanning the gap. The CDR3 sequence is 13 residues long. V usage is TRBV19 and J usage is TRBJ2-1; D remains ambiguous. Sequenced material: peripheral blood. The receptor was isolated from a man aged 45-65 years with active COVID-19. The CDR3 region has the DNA TGTGCCAGTAGTATGGTCGGGTACAATGAGCAGTTCTTC. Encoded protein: CASSMVGYNEQFF. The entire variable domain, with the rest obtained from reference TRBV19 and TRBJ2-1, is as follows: DGGITQSPKYLFRKEGQNVTLSCEQNLNHDAMYWYRQDPGQGLRLIYYSQIVNDFQKGDIAEGYSVSREKKESFPLTVTSAQKNPTAFYLCASSMVGYNEQFFGPGTRLTVL.